This T cell receptor beta chain emerged from a study of blood T cell repertoires in COVID-19. Participant ages covered about 18 to 89 years across 20 to 30 US areas. Looked up from germline, CDR1 is GTSNPN and CDR2 is SVGIG (reference sequence). Trimming left V 3 bases short and J 2 bases short, with 14 bases between. The CDR3 runs to 15 residues. Generated by immunoSEQ multiplex PCR, the TCRdb table keeps only in-frame clones and is missing some. The table lists almost 250,000 clones, around 85% of them singletons. The chain carries TRBV30 and TRBJ1-3; a weak D match, TRBD1 (6 bases). This sequence was found in a woman between 45 and 65 years old with acute COVID-19. Sequencing input: PBMCs or T cells enriched from blood (not recorded which). The CDR3 coding sequence is TGTGCCTGGAGGGCAGGGGATTTGCCTGGAAACACCATATATTTT. It specifies CAWRAGDLPGNTIYF.